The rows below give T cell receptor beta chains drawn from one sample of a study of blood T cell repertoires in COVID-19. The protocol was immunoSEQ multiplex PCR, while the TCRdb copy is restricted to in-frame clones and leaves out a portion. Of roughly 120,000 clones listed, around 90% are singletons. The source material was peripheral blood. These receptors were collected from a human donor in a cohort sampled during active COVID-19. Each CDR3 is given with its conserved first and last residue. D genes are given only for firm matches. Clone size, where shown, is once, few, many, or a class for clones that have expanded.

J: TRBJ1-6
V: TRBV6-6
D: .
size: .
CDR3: CASSPTTGRGDWSPLHF
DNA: TGTGCCAGCAGTCCAACGACAGGCCGGGGAGATTGGTCACCCCTCCACTTT

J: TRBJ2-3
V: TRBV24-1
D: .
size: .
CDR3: CATSGSPGDTDTQYF
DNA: TGTGCCACCAGTGGTTCCCCAGGGGACACAGATACGCAGTATTTT

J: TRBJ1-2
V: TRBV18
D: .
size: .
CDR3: CASSPNSRQPNGYTF
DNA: TGTGCCAGCTCACCAAATTCCCGACAACCAAATGGCTACACCTTC

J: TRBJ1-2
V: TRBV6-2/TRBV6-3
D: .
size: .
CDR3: CASSYGQSGGSYGYTF
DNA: TGTGCCAGCAGTTACGGCCAGTCGGGGGGCAGCTATGGCTACACCTTC

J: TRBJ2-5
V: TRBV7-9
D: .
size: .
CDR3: CASSSSDSQETQYF
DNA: TGTGCCAGCAGCTCATCGGACAGTCAAGAGACCCAGTACTTC

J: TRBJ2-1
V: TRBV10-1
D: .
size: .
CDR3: CASSDTDRGAANEQFF
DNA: TGCGCCAGCAGTGACACAGACCGTGGGGCAGCCAATGAGCAGTTCTTC

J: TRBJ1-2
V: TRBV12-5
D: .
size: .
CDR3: CASGLEEGGYTF
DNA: TGTGCTAGTGGTTTGGAGGAGGGCGGCTACACCTTC

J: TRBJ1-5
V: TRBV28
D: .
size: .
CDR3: CASSLSIRGYQPQHF
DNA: TGTGCCAGCAGTTTATCGATAAGGGGCTATCAGCCCCAGCATTTT

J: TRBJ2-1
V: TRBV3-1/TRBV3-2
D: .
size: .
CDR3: CASSYVTVNEQFF
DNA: TGTGCCAGCAGCTATGTTACGGTGAATGAGCAGTTCTTC

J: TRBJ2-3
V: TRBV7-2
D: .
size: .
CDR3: CASSSTGIRTDTQYF
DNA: TGTGCCAGCAGTTCAACAGGGATTCGGACAGATACGCAGTATTTT

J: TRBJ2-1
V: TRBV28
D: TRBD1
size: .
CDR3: CASSPPNRQGNEQFF
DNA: TGTGCCAGCAGTCCACCCAACCGACAGGGCAATGAGCAGTTCTTC

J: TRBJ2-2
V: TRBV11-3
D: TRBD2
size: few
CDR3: CASSLPSGRVSGELFF
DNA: TGTGCCAGCAGCTTACCCAGCGGGAGAGTTTCCGGGGAGCTGTTTTTT

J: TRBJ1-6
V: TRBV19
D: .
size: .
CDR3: CASSIGRESYNSPLHF
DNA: TGTGCCAGTAGTATCGGGAGGGAGTCCTATAATTCACCCCTCCACTTT

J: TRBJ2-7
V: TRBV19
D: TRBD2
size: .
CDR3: CASSTGTSGVTYEQYF
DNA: TGTGCCAGTAGTACCGGGACTAGCGGGGTAACCTACGAGCAGTACTTC

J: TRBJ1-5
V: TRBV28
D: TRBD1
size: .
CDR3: CASSLVQGGQPQHF
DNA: TGTGCCAGCAGTTTGGTCCAGGGGGGCCAGCCCCAGCATTTT